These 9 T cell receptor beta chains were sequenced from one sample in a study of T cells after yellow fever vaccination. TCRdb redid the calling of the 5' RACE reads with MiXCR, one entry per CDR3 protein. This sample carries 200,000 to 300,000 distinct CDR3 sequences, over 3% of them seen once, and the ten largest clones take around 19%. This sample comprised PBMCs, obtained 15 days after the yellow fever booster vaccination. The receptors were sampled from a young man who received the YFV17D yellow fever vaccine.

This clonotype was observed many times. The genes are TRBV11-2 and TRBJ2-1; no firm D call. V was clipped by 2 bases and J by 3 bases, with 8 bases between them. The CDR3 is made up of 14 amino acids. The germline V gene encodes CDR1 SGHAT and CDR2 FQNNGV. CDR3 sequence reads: CASSLRFLYNEQFF. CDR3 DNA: TGTGCCAGCAGCTTACGGTTTCTCTACAATGAGCAGTTCTTC.

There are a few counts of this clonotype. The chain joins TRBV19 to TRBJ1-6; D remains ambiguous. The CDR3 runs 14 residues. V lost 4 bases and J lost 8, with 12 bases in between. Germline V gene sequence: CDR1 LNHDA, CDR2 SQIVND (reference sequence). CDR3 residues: CASSSRPNDSPLHF. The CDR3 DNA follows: TGTGCCAGTAGTAGTAGGCCGAACGATTCACCCCTCCACTTT.

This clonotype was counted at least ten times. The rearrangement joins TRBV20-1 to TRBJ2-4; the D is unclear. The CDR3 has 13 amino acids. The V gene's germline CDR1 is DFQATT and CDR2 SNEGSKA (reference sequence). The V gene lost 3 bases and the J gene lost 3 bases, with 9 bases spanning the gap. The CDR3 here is CSARNVDKNIQYF. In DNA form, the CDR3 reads TGCAGTGCTAGGAACGTGGACAAAAACATTCAGTACTTC.

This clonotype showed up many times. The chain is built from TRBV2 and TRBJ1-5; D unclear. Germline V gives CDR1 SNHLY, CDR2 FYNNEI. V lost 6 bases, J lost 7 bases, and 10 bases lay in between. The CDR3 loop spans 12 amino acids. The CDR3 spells CASSTQDQPQHF. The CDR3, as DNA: TGTGCCAGCAGCACGCAGGACCAGCCCCAGCATTTT.

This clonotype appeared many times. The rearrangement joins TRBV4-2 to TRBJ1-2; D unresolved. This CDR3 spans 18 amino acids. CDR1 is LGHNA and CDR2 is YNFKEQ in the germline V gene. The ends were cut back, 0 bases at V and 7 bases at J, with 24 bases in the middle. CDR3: CASSQDLRELGYPGGYTF. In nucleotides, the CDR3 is TGTGCCAGCAGCCAAGATTTACGGGAGCTAGGATACCCCGGTGGCTACACCTTC.

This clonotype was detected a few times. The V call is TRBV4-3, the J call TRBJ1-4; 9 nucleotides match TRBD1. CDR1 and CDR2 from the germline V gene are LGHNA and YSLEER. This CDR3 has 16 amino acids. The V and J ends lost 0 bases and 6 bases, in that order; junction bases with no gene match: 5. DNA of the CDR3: TGCGCCAGCAGCCAAGATCCCGGGACAGGGTATGAAAAACTGTTTTTT. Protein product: CASSQDPGTGYEKLFF.

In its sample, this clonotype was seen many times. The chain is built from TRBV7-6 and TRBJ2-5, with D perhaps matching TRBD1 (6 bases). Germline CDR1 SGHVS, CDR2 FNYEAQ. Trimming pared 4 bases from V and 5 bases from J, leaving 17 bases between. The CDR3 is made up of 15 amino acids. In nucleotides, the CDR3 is TGTGCCAGCAGCTACTCGACAGGAAACTACGAGACCCAGTACTTC. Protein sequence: CASSYSTGNYETQYF.

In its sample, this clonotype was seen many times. The CDR3 nucleotides read TGTGCCAGCAGCTCCTCTGGACAGCCTGTCTATGGCTACACCTTC. The encoded protein is CASSSSGQPVYGYTF. The rearrangement links TRBV7-2 to TRBJ1-2; D is perhaps TRBD1 (6 bases). CDR3 length: 15 amino acids. The V end lost 4 bases, the J end lost 4 bases, and 16 bases lay between the germline ends. Germline V gives CDR1 SGHTA, CDR2 FQGNSA. Drawing the rest from reference TRBV7-2 and TRBJ1-2, the complete variable domain is GAGVSQSPSNKVTEKGKDVELRCDPISGHTALYWYRQSLGQGLEFLIYFQGNSAPDKSGLPSDRFSAERTGGSVSTLTIQRTQQEDSAVYLCASSSSGQPVYGYTFGSGTRLTVV.

The CDR3 protein is CGDGGSGANVLTF. The CDR3 nucleotides read TGTGGAGATGGGGGCTCTGGGGCCAACGTCCTGACTTTC. V gene TRBV7-9 combines with J gene TRBJ2-6; D may match TRBD1 or TRBD2 (5 bases each). Germline CDR1 SEHNR, CDR2 FQNEAQ (reference sequence). CDR3 length: 13 residues. Full variable domain (missing parts from reference TRBV7-9 and TRBJ2-6): DTGVSQNPRHKITKRGQNVTFRCDPISEHNRLYWYRQTLGQGPEFLTYFQNEAQLEKSRLLSDRFSAERPKGSFSTLEIQRTEQGDSAMYLCGDGGSGANVLTFGAGSRLTVL.